Listed here is a single TCR beta chain. The data derive from a study of blood T cell repertoires in COVID-19. V gave up 6 bases and J gave up 5 bases; unmatched junction bases: 3. This CDR3 is built from 14 residues. CDR1 and CDR2 (germline): MDHEN, SYDVKM. Cohort assignment relied on participant-reported clinical history. Here immunoSEQ multiplex PCR was the method, and the copy in TCRdb shows in-frame clones only, minus some. Altogether about 280,000 clones are present, 75% to 90% being singletons, with the ten largest covering roughly 4.3%. The chain employs TRBV28 and TRBJ2-3; 12 positions agree with TRBD1. The source material was PBMCs or T cells enriched from blood (not recorded which). This sequence was found in a woman under 40 with acute COVID-19. The CDR3 sequence: CASRGQGAGDTQYF. CDR3 in DNA: TGTGCCAGCAGGGGACAGGGGGCCGGAGATACGCAGTATTTT.